These 19 T cell receptor beta chains came from one sample sequenced in a study of blood T cells in healthy people across ages. A second roughly 6 to 11 cycle PCR used barcoded and J-beta primers. From the 5' RACE reads, TCRdb called clonotypes with MiXCR, one entry per CDR3 protein. The data contain 1.5 million to 2 million distinct CDR3 sequences, around 48% of them singletons. The sequenced sample consisted of blood. The receptors were sampled from a woman between 40 and 50 years old in good health.

The chain links TRBV20-1 to TRBJ2-2; 13 positions match TRBD2. Per the germline V gene, CDR1 is DFQATT and CDR2 is SNEGSKA (reference sequence). The CDR3 is made up of 15 amino acids. The V segment lost 6 bases and the J segment 6 bases; nucleotides outside the gene matches: 7. CDR3 sequence: CSAKGLAGVPGELFF. For the CDR3, the DNA is TGCAGTGCCAAAGGACTAGCGGGGGTCCCCGGGGAGCTGTTTTTT.

This clonotype was detected a few times. The chain couples TRBV15 to TRBJ1-2; tentative D call: TRBD1 (5 bases). With 0 bases removed from V and 3 bases from J, the gap between germline ends came to 17 bases. Germline CDR1 LNHNV, CDR2 YYDKDF (reference sequence). This CDR3 has 17 amino acids. The CDR3 protein is CATSRDMRGMVDYGYTF. In DNA, the CDR3 is TGTGCCACCAGCAGAGATATGAGGGGCATGGTTGACTATGGCTACACCTTC.

This clonotype has just a few counts. The chain has TRBV7-2 and TRBJ1-2, with 11 bases matching TRBD1. Germline values: CDR1 SGHTA, CDR2 FQGNSA. The junction had 7 bases not matched to a gene; V was cut back by 3 bases and J by 4 bases. The CDR3 length is 16 residues. CDR3 sequence reads: CASSLTGTGGSYGYTF. The CDR3 coding sequence is TGTGCCAGCAGCTTGACTGGGACAGGGGGATCCTATGGCTACACCTTC.

This clonotype has ten or more counts. The gene calls are TRBV2 and TRBJ2-4; 14 positions agree with TRBD2. Per the germline V gene, CDR1 is SNHLY and CDR2 is FYNNEI. The J segment lost 6 bases and the V segment lost 6 bases, leaving 13 bases of the junction unmatched. CDR3 length equals 18 residues. CDR3 bases: TGTGCCAGCAGCCGAAACCCTGGGACTAGCGGGGGCATAAACATTCAGTACTTC. Protein sequence: CASSRNPGTSGGINIQYF.

The chain couples TRBV2 to TRBJ1-2; possibly TRBD1 for D (6 bases). Trimming removed 7 bases from V and 4 bases from J, with 22 bases in between. Per germline, CDR1 SNHLY and CDR2 FYNNEI. This CDR3 is built from 16 residues. The CDR3 here is CASNRQETTYTYGYTF. DNA of the CDR3: TGTGCCAGCAATCGACAGGAGACCACTTACACCTATGGCTACACCTTC.

The V and J genes are TRBV7-2 and TRBJ2-3; D is possibly TRBD1 (5 bases). The CDR3 totals 17 residues. V dropped 4 bases and J dropped 5 bases, with 22 bases sitting between them. Germline V gene sequence: CDR1 SGHTA, CDR2 FQGNSA. In DNA form, the CDR3 reads TGTGCCAGCAGCTCCTTACAGGCTCCCACCATTTTAGATACGCAGTATTTT. Translated: CASSSLQAPTILDTQYF. The full variable domain, rest sourced from reference TRBV7-2 and TRBJ2-3, is GAGVSQSPSNKVTEKGKDVELRCDPISGHTALYWYRQSLGQGLEFLIYFQGNSAPDKSGLPSDRFSAERTGGSVSTLTIQRTQQEDSAVYLCASSSLQAPTILDTQYFGPGTRLTVL.

The chain is built from TRBV5-5 and TRBJ2-7; tentative D call: TRBD2 (7 bases). The CDR3 extends over 17 amino acids. Germline loops: CDR1 SGHKS, CDR2 YYEKEE (reference sequence). V was cut by 1 base and J by 3 bases, with 20 bases left in between. This CDR3 reads CASSLIEIGGALYEQYF. The CDR3 bases are TGTGCCAGCAGCTTGATCGAAATAGGGGGGGCCCTCTACGAGCAGTACTTC.

This clonotype has ten or more counts. The V gene is TRBV20-1, the J gene TRBJ2-5; D ambiguous. The CDR3 totals 11 residues. CDR1 is DFQATT and CDR2 is SNEGSKA in the germline V gene (reference sequence). Trimming took 0 bases from V and 5 from J, leaving 4 bases between them. CDR3 nucleotide sequence: TGCAGTGCTAGAGATGGGGAGACCCAGTACTTC. Its protein is CSARDGETQYF.

The chain recombines TRBV6-5 with TRBJ2-1; 7 nucleotides match TRBD2. Germline V CDR1 and CDR2: MNHEY, SVGAGI. After removal of 0 bases from V and 4 bases from J, the junction contained 6 bases not matched to a gene. The CDR3 has 16 amino acids. The CDR3 sequence is CASSYSSGEYYNEQFF. The CDR3 nucleotides read TGTGCCAGCAGTTACTCGAGCGGGGAATATTACAATGAGCAGTTCTTC.

The CDR3 DNA reads as TGCAGTGCTAGAGACCCGGGACTAGCGGGGTCCCGCTCCTACGAGCAGTACTTC. Residues: CSARDPGLAGSRSYEQYF. The chain carries TRBV20-1 and TRBJ2-7; 13 nucleotides match TRBD2. Losses at the gene ends were 0 bases for V and 0 bases for J; bases not matched to a gene: 8. Germline V gene data show CDR1 as DFQATT and CDR2 as SNEGSKA (reference sequence). The CDR3 consists of 18 residues.

The V call is TRBV18, the J call TRBJ2-1, with D tentatively TRBD1 or TRBD2 (5 bases each). Germline V lookup: CDR1 KGHSH, CDR2 LQKENI. This CDR3 contains 18 residues. V lost 3 bases to trimming and J lost 6 bases, with 24 bases between them. The CDR3 reads CASSPRVGTILLTNEQFF. In DNA, the CDR3 is TGTGCCAGCTCACCGCGGGTAGGGACCATCCTTCTCACCAATGAGCAGTTCTTC.

In this sample, this clonotype turned up a few times. V and J are TRBV4-3 and TRBJ1-4; 7 bases are shared with TRBD1. The CDR3 has 15 residues. In germline, CDR1 is LGHNA, CDR2 YSLEER. The junction had 6 bases not matched to a gene; V was cut back by 0 bases and J by 8 bases. Here the CDR3 DNA reads TGCGCCAGCAGCCAAGAGCAGGGGGTAGGGGAAAAACTGTTTTTT. Translated, it gives CASSQEQGVGEKLFF.

The chain uses TRBV24-1 and TRBJ1-5; possibly TRBD1 for D (6 bases). Per germline, CDR1 KGHDR and CDR2 SFDVKD. The V gene lost 4 bases and the J gene lost 6 bases, with 21 bases spanning the gap. The CDR3 has 17 amino acids. The CDR3 reads CATSDSAGGRGGQPQHF. As DNA, the CDR3 is TGTGCCACCAGTGACTCCGCCGGGGGGCGCGGAGGTCAGCCCCAGCATTTT.

This clonotype was counted between two and nine times. The V and J genes are TRBV12-3 or TRBV12-4 and TRBJ1-2; D not certain. Between the trimmed V and J ends, which lost 4 bases and 4 bases, there was a span of 10 bases. The length of the CDR3 is 13 residues. Written as DNA, the CDR3 is TGTGCCAGCAGTTCCGGGCCCCTCTATGGCTACACCTTC. Translation: CASSSGPLYGYTF.

The chain employs TRBV28 and TRBJ2-7; perhaps D is TRBD1 or TRBD2 (6 bases each). CDR3 length equals 12 residues. Germline V CDR1 and CDR2: MDHEN, SYDVKM. The V end lost 1 base, the J end lost 9 bases, and 10 bases lay between the germline ends. The CDR3 nucleotides read TGTGCCAGCAGTTTATCGGAGGGGGGGCAGTACTTC. As protein: CASSLSEGGQYF.

This clonotype was seen only a few times. V is TRBV7-9 and J is TRBJ1-3; weak D call: TRBD1 (6 bases). Germline V gene data show CDR1 as SEHNR and CDR2 as FQNEAQ (reference sequence). The length of the CDR3 is 13 residues. V was clipped by 6 bases and J by 1 base, with 7 bases between them. The CDR3: CASRDSSGNTIYF. CDR3 DNA: TGTGCCAGCAGGGACAGTTCTGGAAACACCATATATTTT. Full variable domain (missing parts from reference TRBV7-9 and TRBJ1-3): DTGVSQNPRHKITKRGQNVTFRCDPISEHNRLYWYRQTLGQGPEFLTYFQNEAQLEKSRLLSDRFSAERPKGSFSTLEIQRTEQGDSAMYLCASRDSSGNTIYFGEGSWLTVV.

The chain uses TRBV20-1 and TRBJ2-3, with TRBD1 as a possible D gene (5 bases). V gave up 2 bases and J gave up 2 bases, with 17 bases separating them. CDR3 length: 16 amino acids. Germline-derived CDR1 and CDR2 are DFQATT and SNEGSKA (reference sequence). The CDR3 coding sequence is TGCAGTGCTAGATCACAGGACGGACCGTCCACAGATACGCAGTATTTT. This gives the protein CSARSQDGPSTDTQYF.

The CDR3: CASTTTERSTDTQYF. The CDR3 nucleotides are TGTGCCAGCACTACGACTGAGCGGAGCACAGATACGCAGTATTTT. V is TRBV12-3 or TRBV12-4 and J is TRBJ2-3; D perhaps matches TRBD2 (5 bases). The CDR3 is 15 amino acids. V was trimmed by 7 bases and J by 0 bases, leaving 14 bases between them.

The chain links TRBV20-1 to TRBJ2-7; 8 bases fit TRBD1. This CDR3 is built from 14 residues. Germline V lookup: CDR1 DFQATT, CDR2 SNEGSKA (reference sequence). V was clipped by 3 bases and J by 5 bases; unmatched bases: 9. CDR3 DNA sequence: TGCAGTGCTAGTCTCGGGACAGGCGGCCACGAGCAGTACTTC. Residues: CSASLGTGGHEQYF.